The 24 T cell receptor beta chains below were found in one sample sequenced in a study of regulatory T cells in long-lasting Graves disease. Researchers made TCR beta libraries by using iRepertoire HTBI primers and running Arm-PCR on CDR3 regions. From the multiplex PCR reads, TCRdb called clonotypes with MiXCR, one entry per CDR3 protein. The sample lists approximately 400,000 distinct CDR3 sequences; around 24% were seen once. Time point here: persistent/refractory GD, antithyroid drugs over 5 years with positive TRAb. RNA isolated from PBMCs was used to make the TCR library. The specimen was peripheral blood mononuclear cells (PBMCs), collected when the disease was refractory, from a patient treated with antithyroid drugs. These receptors were obtained from a female donor with Graves disease.

This clonotype has just a few counts. The chain links TRBV7-3 to TRBJ1-6; TRBD1 matches at 10 bases. This CDR3 comprises 15 residues. Unmatched junction bases numbered 3, after V lost 2 bases and J lost 8 bases. CDR1 SGHTA and CDR2 FQGTGA come from the germline V gene. CDR3 DNA: TGTGCCAGCAGCTTAGATGGGACAGGGGATTCACCCCTCCACTTT. Translated, it gives CASSLDGTGDSPLHF.

This clonotype was counted at least ten times. The chain employs TRBV15 and TRBJ2-7; no definite D call. Germline V gene sequence: CDR1 LNHNV, CDR2 YYDKDF (reference sequence). This CDR3 contains 14 residues. Trimming stripped 0 bases from V and 1 base from J, with 7 bases between. Written as DNA, the CDR3 is TGTGCCACCAGCAGAGATCCTCAGTCCTACGAGCAGTACTTC. Translating gives CATSRDPQSYEQYF.

V gene TRBV29-1 combines with J gene TRBJ1-1; D is unclear. V lost 6 bases, J lost 11 bases, and 16 bases lay in between. This CDR3 is 11 amino acids long. The germline CDR1 and CDR2 sequences are SQVTM and ANQGSEA. This chain's CDR3 is CSVGLGWSAFF. As DNA, the CDR3 is TGCAGCGTCGGGCTAGGGTGGTCGGCTTTCTTT.

This clonotype showed up just a few times. This sequence joins TRBV7-9 and TRBJ2-7; 7 bases are shared with TRBD2. With V trimmed by 5 bases and J by 4 bases, 11 bases remained unmatched. CDR3 length equals 15 residues. CDR1 is SEHNR and CDR2 is FQNEAQ in the germline V gene (reference sequence). CDR3 bases: TGTGCCAGCAGCCCCGGTGCGGGAGACGGGTACGAGCAGTACTTC. It translates to CASSPGAGDGYEQYF.

This clonotype has only a few counts. The chain couples TRBV20-1 to TRBJ2-7; 14 nucleotides line up with TRBD2. Germline V CDR1 and CDR2: DFQATT, SNEGSKA (reference sequence). This CDR3 contains 15 residues. Trimming took 4 bases from V and 4 from J; bases not matched to a gene: 6. The DNA for the CDR3 is TGCAGTGCTAAACCGGGACTAGCGGGAGTATACGAGCAGTACTTC. Translation gives CSAKPGLAGVYEQYF.

The chain carries TRBV7-2 and TRBJ2-7; tentatively, D is TRBD1 (5 bases). Trimming pared 3 bases from V and 4 bases from J, leaving 10 bases between. This CDR3 comprises 13 residues. Germline loops: CDR1 SGHTA, CDR2 FQGNSA. As DNA, the CDR3 is TGTGCCAGCAGCTTGCAGAGACAGTACGAGCAGTACTTC. This encodes CASSLQRQYEQYF.

About this clonotype: The junction shows a germline mismatch at one end, possibly a read error. The chain has TRBV9 and TRBJ1-2; 8 bases match TRBD1. CDR1 and CDR2 (germline): SGDLS, YYNGEE. CDR3 size: 15 residues. The CDR3 coding sequence is TGTGCCAGCAGCGTGGGACAGGAAACTATCTATGGCAACACCTTC. This translates into CASSVGQETIYGNTF. Drawing the rest from reference TRBV9 and TRBJ1-2, the complete variable domain is DSGVTQTPKHLITATGQRVTLRCSPRSGDLSVYWYQQSLDQGLQFLIQYYNGEERAKGNILERFSAQQFPDLHSELNLSSLELGDSALYFCASSVGQETIYGNTFGSGTRLTVV.

The sample holds many counts of this clonotype. This sequence joins TRBV6-1 and TRBJ1-4; 7 nucleotides agree with TRBD1. Per the germline V gene, CDR1 is MNHNS and CDR2 is SASEGT. V dropped 8 bases and J dropped 4; count of bases not matched to a gene: 7. There are 14 residues in the CDR3. This CDR3 reads CASRRQGINEKLFF. For the CDR3, the DNA is TGTGCCAGCCGCAGACAGGGTATTAATGAAAAACTGTTTTTT.

J is TRBJ1-1 and V is TRBV4-1, with a tentative D call TRBD1 (5 bases). V was cut by 2 bases and J by 3 bases, with 13 bases left in between. Germline loops: CDR1 MGHRA, CDR2 YSYEKL. The CDR3 extends over 15 amino acids. The CDR3 loop reads CASSQPGTTYTEAFF. CDR3 DNA sequence: TGCGCCAGCAGCCAACCCGGGACGACCTACACTGAAGCTTTCTTT.

This clonotype has more than one count but fewer than ten. The chain has TRBV6-1 and TRBJ1-4; no clear D. The CDR3 loop spans 14 amino acids. V lost 6 bases to trimming and J lost 3 bases, with 11 bases between them. Germline CDR1 reads MNHNS; CDR2 reads SASEGT. The CDR3 bases are TGTGCCAGCAGCGCCGAAGAACCTAATGAAAAACTGTTTTTT. Translated: CASSAEEPNEKLFF.

In this sample, this clonotype turned up many times. The chain links TRBV28 to TRBJ1-1; 9 bases line up with TRBD1. V lost 7 bases to trimming and J lost 0 bases; unmatched junction nucleotides: 3. This CDR3 region has 14 residues. Germline V gene data show CDR1 as MDHEN and CDR2 as SYDVKM. For the CDR3, the DNA is TGTGCCAGCATGACAGGGGGGATGAACACTGAAGCTTTCTTT. Protein: CASMTGGMNTEAFF.

This clonotype was counted at least ten times. A junction end diverges from the germline sequence, so it may reflect a read error. The J gene is TRBJ2-7, the V gene TRBV28; TRBD1 agrees at 7 bases. Germline-derived CDR1 and CDR2 are MDHEN and SYDVKM. The CDR3 loop spans 14 amino acids. The CDR3 region is CASSLRQGSYEQYF. CDR3 coding DNA: TGTGCTAGCAGCTTAAGACAGGGTTCCTACGAGCAGTACTTC.

This clonotype was seen more than once but under ten times. The chain is built from TRBV20-1 and TRBJ1-3, with D possibly matching TRBD1 (5 bases). V was clipped by 2 bases and J by 0 bases, with 8 bases between them. CDR1 DFQATT and CDR2 SNEGSKA come from the germline V gene (reference sequence). This CDR3 is built from 14 residues. The CDR3 region has the DNA TGCAGTGCTAGAAGAGGGGCCTCTGGAAACACCATATATTTT. Translation: CSARRGASGNTIYF.

This clonotype was seen a few times. The chain recombines TRBV6-4 with TRBJ2-2; D is unresolved. CDR3 size: 14 residues. Trimming removed 5 bases at V and 0 bases at J, with 7 bases between. Germline lookup yields CDR1 MRHNA and CDR2 SNTAGT. The CDR3 DNA follows: TGTGCCAGCAGTACTGAACCGAACACCGGGGAGCTGTTTTTT. It translates to CASSTEPNTGELFF.

At least ten counts were recorded for this clonotype. This chain links TRBV2 with TRBJ1-1; D may be TRBD1 (5 bases). This CDR3 is 13 amino acids long. Trimming stripped 7 bases from V and 0 bases from J, with 9 bases between. Germline loops: CDR1 SNHLY, CDR2 FYNNEI. The CDR3 coding sequence is TGTGCCAGCATTGGACATATGAACACTGAAGCTTTCTTT. Its protein product is CASIGHMNTEAFF.

The gene calls are TRBV28 and TRBJ2-7; D is unresolved. With 6 bases removed from V and 3 bases from J, the gap between germline ends came to 18 bases. Germline V gives CDR1 MDHEN, CDR2 SYDVKM. The CDR3 runs to 15 residues. This CDR3 is CASRQTSQNFYEQYF. The DNA for the CDR3 is TGTGCCAGCAGGCAGACTTCCCAGAACTTCTACGAGCAGTACTTC. The full variable domain, in which reference TRBV28 and TRBJ2-7 provide the parts outside the CDR3, is DVKVTQSSRYLVKRTGEKVFLECVQDMDHENMFWYRQDPGLGLRLIYFSYDVKMKEKGDIPEGYSVSREKKERFSLILESASTNQTSMYLCASRQTSQNFYEQYFGPGTRLTVT.

V gene TRBV7-2 combines with J gene TRBJ2-2, with 8 bases fitting TRBD2. The CDR3 is 16 residues long. The trim removed 5 bases at V and 4 bases at J, leaving 9 bases unmatched. Germline CDR1 and CDR2: SGHTA and FQGNSA. CDR3 coding DNA: TGTGCCAGCAGCCCACGACTAGCGCCGACCACCGGGGAGCTGTTTTTT. Translated, it gives CASSPRLAPTTGELFF.

This rearrangement joins TRBV11-2 to TRBJ2-2, with D perhaps TRBD2 (6 bases). Per the germline V gene, CDR1 is SGHAT and CDR2 is FQNNGV. V was pared by 4 bases and J by 1 base, with 10 bases between. The CDR3 consists of 15 residues. The DNA for the CDR3 is TGTGCCAGCAGCTGGGTCGGGGGGAACACCGGGGAGCTGTTTTTT. Its translation: CASSWVGGNTGELFF.

The rearrangement joins TRBV18 to TRBJ2-2; 13 bases map to TRBD2. This CDR3 comprises 18 residues. After removal of 2 bases from V and 0 bases from J, the junction contained 3 bases not matched to a gene. Germline V gene lookup returns CDR1 KGHSH and CDR2 LQKENI. The CDR3 spells CASSPKTSGRTNTGELFF. CDR3 in DNA: TGTGCCAGCTCACCAAAGACTAGCGGGAGGACGAACACCGGGGAGCTGTTTTTT.

This clonotype was counted once. This rearrangement joins TRBV25-1 to TRBJ1-2; D call uncertain. There are 11 residues in the CDR3. The V end was cut by 3 bases, the J end by 5 bases, with 4 bases between. Germline V gene data show CDR1 as MGHDK and CDR2 as SYGVNS. CDR3 in DNA: TGTGCCAGCAGTGAGTCTTATGGCTACACCTTC. Translated: CASSESYGYTF.

This clonotype was seen ten or more times. The rearrangement uses TRBV2 and TRBJ1-5, with D possibly being TRBD1 (5 bases). The CDR3 is 15 residues long. Between the trimmed V and J ends, which lost 5 bases and 4 bases, there was a span of 15 bases. The germline V gene encodes CDR1 SNHLY and CDR2 FYNNEI. CDR3 sequence (DNA): TGTGCCAGCAGTTCTTGGGACGGGGTGAATCAGCCCCAGCATTTT. Residues: CASSSWDGVNQPQHF.

This clonotype was observed many times. V gene TRBV28 combines with J gene TRBJ1-5; D perhaps matches TRBD1 (5 bases). The V and J ends lost 6 bases and 6 bases respectively, with 15 bases between them. The CDR3 sequence is 14 residues long. Germline CDR1 and CDR2: MDHEN and SYDVKM. Here the CDR3 DNA reads TGTGCCAGCAGGTCGGACAAGGGTCGTCAGCCCCAGCATTTT. Residues: CASRSDKGRQPQHF.

The chain carries TRBV28 and TRBJ2-1, with D maybe TRBD2 (5 bases). CDR3 length: 15 residues. V was pared by 10 bases and J by 0 bases, with 16 bases between. From germline, CDR1 is MDHEN and CDR2 SYDVKM. The CDR3 loop is CATTRAVRSYNEQFF. Written as DNA, the CDR3 is TGTGCCACCACGAGAGCGGTACGCTCCTACAATGAGCAGTTCTTC.

There are a few counts of this clonotype. This chain links TRBV30 with TRBJ2-2; D gene uncertain. The V end was cut by 0 bases, the J end by 5 bases, with 4 bases between. The length of the CDR3 is 12 residues. Per the germline V gene, CDR1 is GTSNPN and CDR2 is SVGIG (reference sequence). The CDR3 nucleotides read TGTGCCTGGAGTGTACTAACCGGGGAGCTGTTTTTT. Translated, it gives CAWSVLTGELFF.